These 14 T cell receptor beta chains were all obtained from the same sample, sequenced in a study of cytomegalovirus exposure and HLA in healthy donors. Amplification used 60 Vbeta primers and 13 Jbeta primers. Produced via immunoSEQ multiplex PCR; TCRdb's table is partial and in-frame only. The sample consists of approximately 150,000 clones, 65% to 80% of them appearing once. Sequencing used PBMCs. The receptors shown here come from a man in his forties or fifties in good health and CMV-seronegative.

This clone has just a few counts. The chain links TRBV2 to TRBJ1-4; TRBD1 matches at 8 bases. The V gene end was trimmed by 7 bases and the J gene end by 7 bases; junction bases not matched to a gene: 8. CDR1 is SNHLY and CDR2 is FYNNEI in the germline V gene. The CDR3 has 14 residues. The CDR3: CASNGGQGSEKLFF. Written as DNA, the CDR3 is TGTGCCAGCAACGGCGGACAGGGAAGTGAAAAACTGTTTTTT.

The chain links TRBV2 to TRBJ2-7; TRBD1 matches 10 bases. V lost 6 bases to trimming and J lost 2 bases; unmatched junction nucleotides: 22. Per the germline V gene, CDR1 is SNHLY and CDR2 is FYNNEI. The CDR3 runs 20 residues. The chain's CDR3 is CASRVGTGEFYRENTYEQYF. CDR3 DNA: TGTGCCAGCAGGGTTGGGACAGGGGAGTTTTACAGGGAGAATACCTACGAGCAGTACTTC.

The CDR3 region is CASSQDRGTGDRTQYF. The DNA of the CDR3 is TGTGCCAGCAGCCAAGATCGGGGGACAGGGGATCGAACCCAGTACTTC. This rearrangement joins TRBV4-2 to TRBJ2-5; 10 nucleotides match TRBD1. The germline gives CDR1 LGHNA, CDR2 YNFKEQ. J gave up 8 bases and V 0 bases, and 9 bases lay outside the gene matches. CDR3 length equals 16 residues.

The chain recombines TRBV15 with TRBJ2-5, with 7 bases lining up with TRBD1. This CDR3 is 14 amino acids long. Per the germline V gene, CDR1 is LNHNV and CDR2 is YYDKDF (reference sequence). Unmatched junction bases numbered 7, after V lost 5 bases and J lost 4 bases. The CDR3 sequence is CATSEQGFTETQYF. DNA for the CDR3: TGTGCCACCAGCGAACAGGGGTTCACAGAGACCCAGTACTTC. The full variable domain, in which reference TRBV15 and TRBJ2-5 provide the parts outside the CDR3, is DAMVIQNPRYQVTQFGKPVTLSCSQTLNHNVMYWYQQKSSQAPKLLFHYYDKDFNNEADTPDNFQSRRPNTSFCFLDIRSPGLGDTAMYLCATSEQGFTETQYFGPGTRLLVL.

This clone was seen just once. The chain links TRBV5-1 to TRBJ2-3; 8 nucleotides line up with TRBD1. V trimming: 1 base; J trimming: 3 bases; junction bases outside the gene matches: 7. The germline V gene has CDR1 SGHRS and CDR2 YFSETQ. The CDR3 is 16 amino acids. This CDR3 is CASSLSGQGRTDTQYF. CDR3 nucleotide sequence: TGCGCCAGCAGCTTGTCCGGACAGGGTAGAACAGATACGCAGTATTTT.

Points on this clone: The same CDR3 is also encoded by other DNA sequences in this sample. The V gene is TRBV5-4, the J gene TRBJ2-5; unclear D gene. Deletions cut 4 bases from V and 4 bases from J, with 8 bases between. The CDR3 contains 12 residues. The germline CDR1 and CDR2 sequences are SGHNT and YYREEE (reference sequence). DNA of the CDR3: TGTGCCAGCAGCCTGGACGGAGAGACCCAGTACTTC. The encoded protein is CASSLDGETQYF.

CDR3 bases: TGTGCCAGCAGTGAAGAGGGTGGGGCAGGGGGCGGTGAGCAGTACTTC. Its translation: CASSEEGGAGGGEQYF. V usage is TRBV6-1 and J usage is TRBJ2-7; 8 nucleotides align to TRBD1. This CDR3 contains 16 residues. Germline trimming cut 1 base from V and 7 bases from J; bases unmatched to any gene: 12. Germline lookup yields CDR1 MNHNS and CDR2 SASEGT.

The chain employs TRBV7-2 and TRBJ2-5; 10 bases line up with TRBD1. With V trimmed by 6 bases and J by 5 bases, 6 bases remained unmatched. This CDR3 has 14 residues. Germline V lookup: CDR1 SGHTA, CDR2 FQGNSA. CDR3 residues: CASRPPGQGETQYF. Here the CDR3 DNA reads TGTGCCAGCAGACCTCCGGGACAGGGGGAGACCCAGTACTTC. The variable domain in full, with the rest retrieved from reference TRBV7-2 and TRBJ2-5, is GAGVSQSPSNKVTEKGKDVELRCDPISGHTALYWYRQSLGQGLEFLIYFQGNSAPDKSGLPSDRFSAERTGGSVSTLTIQRTQQEDSAVYLCASRPPGQGETQYFGPGTRLLVL.

This sequence joins TRBV29-1 and TRBJ1-3; tentatively, D is TRBD1 (5 bases). CDR1 SQVTM and CDR2 ANQGSEA come from the germline V gene. V lost 0 bases and J lost 4, with 10 bases in between. This CDR3 comprises 14 residues. CDR3 residues: CSVEDQGMGNTIYF. As DNA, the CDR3 is TGCAGCGTTGAAGATCAGGGAATGGGAAACACCATATATTTT.

This clone was counted between two and nine times. This chain joins TRBV9 and TRBJ2-5, with D possibly TRBD2 on 6 matching bases. V was trimmed by 0 bases and J by 7 bases, leaving 10 bases between them. CDR1 is SGDLS and CDR2 is YYNGEE in the germline V gene. CDR3 length: 13 amino acids. The CDR3 protein is CASSVEGLGTQYF. The DNA of the CDR3 is TGTGCCAGCAGCGTAGAGGGACTGGGGACCCAGTACTTC.

The V and J genes are TRBV19 and TRBJ2-2; D might be TRBD1 (7 bases). Germline values: CDR1 LNHDA, CDR2 SQIVND (reference sequence). Trimming took off 1 base at V and 7 bases at J, with 13 bases between the two ends. The CDR3 runs 15 residues. For the CDR3, the DNA is TGTGCCAGTAGTATAGTTGGAGGGGGCCACGGGGAGCTGTTTTTT. This sequence encodes CASSIVGGGHGELFF.

The chain links TRBV30 to TRBJ1-2; maybe TRBD1 (5 bases). The CDR3 has 13 residues. Germline CDR1 GTSNPN, CDR2 SVGIG (reference sequence). Trimming shortened V by 0 bases and J by 8 bases, and 13 bases separated the two germline ends. CDR3 protein: CAWSVGGTGGYTF. CDR3 nucleotides: TGTGCCTGGAGTGTGGGAGGGACGGGCGGCTACACCTTC.

This chain connects TRBV5-1 to TRBJ2-5; 9 bases align to TRBD2. This CDR3 region has 15 residues. Germline-derived CDR1 and CDR2 are SGHRS and YFSETQ. V was pared by 2 bases and J by 1 base, with 3 bases of the junction left unmatched. This chain's CDR3 is CASSFERGAQETQYF. The DNA for the CDR3 is TGCGCCAGCAGCTTTGAGCGGGGGGCCCAAGAGACCCAGTACTTC.

The rearrangement joins TRBV10-3 to TRBJ2-5, with D maybe TRBD2 (6 bases). This CDR3 spans 15 amino acids. In germline, CDR1 is ENHRY, CDR2 SYGVKD. V gave up 0 bases and J gave up 5 bases, with 13 bases separating them. CDR3 sequence: CAISESEGYGETQYF. The CDR3 DNA reads TGTGCCATCAGTGAGTCGGAGGGGTACGGGGAGACCCAGTACTTC.